The next 30 T cell receptor beta chains were all read from a single sample in a study of CD8+ T cells in alopecia areata. RNA extraction was followed by reverse transcription into cDNA, which acted as the sequencing template. Profiled with immunoSEQ multiplex PCR; TCRdb holds only in-frame clones, not every one. This sample has 130,000 or so clones, with approximately 49% found just once. The source material was CD8+ T cells sorted from blood, sampled at week 0. The receptors stem from a human donor with alopecia areata.

The rearrangement joins TRBV4-3 to TRBJ2-2, with TRBD1 as a possible D gene (5 bases). Trimming shortened V by 3 bases and J by 1 base, and 9 bases separated the two germline ends. Germline V gives CDR1 LGHNA, CDR2 YSLEER. The CDR3 sequence is 15 residues long. As DNA, the CDR3 is TGCGCCAGCAGCCAGCGACAGAGGAACACCGGGGAGCTGTTTTTT. Translation gives CASSQRQRNTGELFF.

The gene calls are TRBV5-6 and TRBJ1-2, with a possible D match to TRBD1 (5 bases). The germline V and J ends were trimmed by 4 bases and 5 bases, with 15 bases remaining between them. The CDR3 extends over 14 amino acids. The germline V gene encodes CDR1 SGHDT and CDR2 YYEEEE. CDR3 residues: CASSPMVTDYGYTF. The CDR3 DNA follows: TGTGCCAGCAGCCCAATGGTGACAGATTATGGCTACACCTTC.

This clone was counted a few times. The chain has TRBV9 and TRBJ1-6; D is unclear. V was pared by 0 bases and J by 9 bases, with 7 bases between. Germline CDR1 reads SGDLS; CDR2 reads YYNGEE. The CDR3 spans 13 residues. This chain's CDR3 is CASSVGGSSPLHF. DNA of the CDR3: TGTGCCAGCAGCGTAGGAGGAAGTTCACCCCTCCACTTT.

This CDR3 is CASSQPQGGSDEQYF. The CDR3 DNA reads as TGTGCCAGCAGCCAACCTCAAGGAGGGTCCGACGAGCAGTACTTC. The genes are TRBV4-2 and TRBJ2-7; the D gene is possibly TRBD2 (6 bases). There are 15 residues in the CDR3. Deletions cut 2 bases from V and 5 bases from J, with 16 bases between. Per the germline V gene, CDR1 is LGHNA and CDR2 is YNFKEQ.

The chain combines TRBV29-1 with TRBJ1-4, with D possibly TRBD1 on 5 matching bases. V was pared by 3 bases and J by 4 bases, with 12 bases between. This CDR3 comprises 14 residues. Germline V CDR1 and CDR2: SQVTM, ANQGSEA. The CDR3 region has the DNA TGCAGCGTTGATTCGGGGGTTGGTAATGAAAAACTGTTTTTT. Its translation is CSVDSGVGNEKLFF.

This clone was detected once. The gene calls are TRBV13 and TRBJ2-7; 10 positions agree with TRBD1. V lost 5 bases and J lost 2; bases outside the gene matches: 6. This CDR3 is built from 15 residues. In germline, CDR1 is PRHDT, CDR2 FYEKMQ (reference sequence). The CDR3 region has the DNA TGTGCCAGCAGCCCGGGGGGACAGGGGACCTACGAGCAGTACTTC. Translation: CASSPGGQGTYEQYF.

CDR3: CASSQPDATYEQYF. The CDR3 nucleotides read TGCGCCAGCAGCCAACCGGATGCAACCTACGAGCAGTACTTC. The rearrangement joins TRBV4-1 to TRBJ2-7; D gene uncertain. The V end was cut by 2 bases, the J end by 2 bases, with 10 bases between. This CDR3 is 14 amino acids long. Germline V gene data show CDR1 as MGHRA and CDR2 as YSYEKL.

V is TRBV7-8 and J is TRBJ2-3; D might be TRBD1 or TRBD2, each matching 5 bases. V gave up 5 bases and J gave up 6 bases, with 15 bases separating them. The CDR3 length is 14 residues. Germline V gene lookup returns CDR1 SGHVS and CDR2 FQNEAQ. CDR3: CASSRVGAADTQYF. The CDR3 nucleotides read TGTGCCAGCAGCCGCGTCGGGGCGGCGGATACGCAGTATTTT.

This clone was picked up one time. This chain uses TRBV6-1 with TRBJ1-1, with 10 bases lining up with TRBD1. Unmatched junction bases numbered 6, after V lost 1 base and J lost 4 bases. Germline V gene data show CDR1 as MNHNS and CDR2 as SASEGT. The CDR3 contains 16 residues. The CDR3 reads CASSEETGGAGTEAFF. In nucleotides, the CDR3 is TGTGCCAGCAGTGAAGAGACAGGGGGCGCGGGCACTGAAGCTTTCTTT.

The CDR3 protein is CASSFGVGVTEAFF. In DNA, the CDR3 is TGTGCCAGCAGCTTCGGGGTGGGAGTCACTGAAGCTTTCTTT. This chain joins TRBV11-2 and TRBJ1-1, with D unclear. The length of the CDR3 is 14 residues. Trimming shortened V by 3 bases and J by 4 bases, and 12 bases separated the two germline ends. Germline V lookup: CDR1 SGHAT, CDR2 FQNNGV. Variable domain in full (rest from reference TRBV11-2 and TRBJ1-1): EAGVAQSPRYKIIEKRQSVAFWCNPISGHATLYWYQQILGQGPKLLIQFQNNGVVDDSQLPKDRFSAERLKGVDSTLKIQPAKLEDSAVYLCASSFGVGVTEAFFGQGTRLTVV.

V gene TRBV29-1 combines with J gene TRBJ1-2; 8 positions agree with TRBD1. Germline V gene lookup returns CDR1 SQVTM and CDR2 ANQGSEA. Trimming at V came to 7 bases and at J to 1 base, leaving 11 bases not matched to a gene. The CDR3 is 15 residues long. The DNA of the CDR3 is TGCAGCGCCGGGGGTACAGGGGGACTTAACTATGGCTACACCTTC. The encoded protein is CSAGGTGGLNYGYTF.

There are a few counts of this clone. V and J are TRBV5-1 and TRBJ2-2; tentatively, D is TRBD2 (6 bases). CDR3 length: 17 amino acids. The V gene's germline CDR1 is SGHRS and CDR2 YFSETQ. The V end was cut by 3 bases, the J end by 2 bases, with 17 bases between. CDR3 sequence (DNA): TGCGCCAGCAGCTCCCCCCGAGGGGAGGTAAACACCGGGGAGCTGTTTTTT. Its translation: CASSSPRGEVNTGELFF.

This rearrangement joins TRBV6-5 to TRBJ2-2, with D tentatively TRBD1 (5 bases). There are 13 residues in the CDR3. V was trimmed by 8 bases and J by 0 bases, leaving 7 bases between them. The germline V gene has CDR1 MNHEY and CDR2 SVGAGI. In DNA form, the CDR3 reads TGTGCCAGCGAAGGGGCGAACACCGGGGAGCTGTTTTTT. Encoded protein: CASEGANTGELFF.

This sequence joins TRBV4-1 and TRBJ2-3, with D unclear. Germline lookup yields CDR1 MGHRA and CDR2 YSYEKL. V lost 2 bases, J lost 8 bases, and 17 bases lay in between. The length of the CDR3 is 15 residues. The CDR3 DNA reads as TGCGCCAGCAGCCAAATGGGGAATAGCATGAGTACGCAGTATTTT. Translating gives CASSQMGNSMSTQYF.

The rearrangement joins TRBV27 to TRBJ1-2, with a possible D match to TRBD1 (5 bases). Per germline, CDR1 MNHEY and CDR2 SMNVEV (reference sequence). The CDR3 runs 16 residues. V was trimmed by 0 bases and J by 4 bases, leaving 15 bases between them. The CDR3 sequence is CASSLSSGETSYGYTF. The DNA of the CDR3 is TGTGCCAGCAGTTTATCTTCGGGGGAGACGTCCTATGGCTACACCTTC.

The chain links TRBV6-5 to TRBJ1-1, with D possibly being TRBD1 (5 bases). The CDR3 runs to 15 residues. V gave up 6 bases and J gave up 5 bases, with 19 bases separating them. CDR1 MNHEY and CDR2 SVGAGI come from the germline V gene. The chain's CDR3 is CASRTRLAGRTEAFF. The CDR3 nucleotides are TGTGCCAGCAGGACTCGTTTGGCAGGGAGAACTGAAGCTTTCTTT.

This chain links TRBV27 with TRBJ2-7; 7 positions agree with TRBD1. CDR1 and CDR2 from the germline V gene are MNHEY and SMNVEV (reference sequence). The CDR3 has 15 residues. The V and J ends lost 3 bases and 3 bases, in that order; junction bases with no gene match: 8. CDR3 amino acids: CASSFRQGIIYEQYF. The CDR3 DNA follows: TGTGCCAGCAGTTTCCGACAGGGTATTATCTACGAGCAGTACTTC.

The chain carries TRBV27 and TRBJ1-5; 8 bases fit TRBD1. Germline loops: CDR1 MNHEY, CDR2 SMNVEV (reference sequence). V lost 10 bases to trimming and J lost 3 bases; unmatched junction nucleotides: 5. The CDR3 runs to 13 residues. The CDR3 DNA follows: TGTGCCATTTCGACAGGGGTCAATCAGCCCCAGCATTTT. Protein product: CAISTGVNQPQHF.

The chain has TRBV9 and TRBJ1-2; D gene ambiguous. The length of the CDR3 is 12 residues. V was shortened by 4 bases and J by 8 bases, with 12 bases between the two germline ends. CDR1 is SGDLS and CDR2 is YYNGEE in the germline V gene. In DNA form, the CDR3 reads TGTGCCAGCAGCTTCGGTCGGGAGGGCTACACCTTC. Translation gives CASSFGREGYTF.

The CDR3 protein is CSVEGDREATDTQYF. The CDR3 DNA is TGCAGCGTTGAGGGGGACAGGGAGGCCACAGATACGCAGTATTTT. This sequence joins TRBV29-1 and TRBJ2-3; 9 bases are a match to TRBD1. This CDR3 has 15 residues. Looked up from germline, CDR1 is SQVTM and CDR2 is ANQGSEA. V was clipped by 3 bases and J by 2 bases; unmatched bases: 6.

This clone turned up a few times. The V gene is TRBV18, the J gene TRBJ2-7, with D hard to call. Trimming stripped 1 base from V and 5 bases from J, with 9 bases between. This CDR3 spans 13 amino acids. Germline CDR1 is KGHSH and CDR2 is LQKENI. CDR3 protein: CASSPQGLDEQYF. In DNA, the CDR3 is TGTGCCAGCTCACCACAGGGTTTAGACGAGCAGTACTTC. Looking up the rest from reference TRBV18 and TRBJ2-7 gives the full variable domain: NAGVMQNPRHLVRRRGQEARLRCSPMKGHSHVYWYRQLPEEGLKFMVYLQKENIIDESGMPKERFSAEFPKEGPSILRIQQVVRGDSAAYFCASSPQGLDEQYFGPGTRLTVT.

This CDR3 reads CASSLTSTEGTEAFF. The CDR3 DNA sequence: TGCGCCAGCAGCCTCACCTCGACTGAGGGCACTGAAGCTTTCTTT. V is TRBV5-1 and J is TRBJ1-1; D is undetermined. This CDR3 has 15 amino acids. Germline V gene data show CDR1 as SGHRS and CDR2 as YFSETQ. V gave up 4 bases and J gave up 4 bases, with 17 bases separating them.

V usage is TRBV4-1 and J usage is TRBJ2-7; no reliable D call. The CDR3 extends over 13 amino acids. In germline, CDR1 is MGHRA, CDR2 YSYEKL. Between the trimmed V and J ends, which lost 0 bases and 4 bases, there was a span of 7 bases. The CDR3 bases are TGCGCCAGCAGCCAAGAAATGATGTACGAGCAGTACTTC. Translated: CASSQEMMYEQYF.

This rearrangement joins TRBV6-5 to TRBJ1-6; D not certain. The ends were cut back, 7 bases at V and 9 bases at J, with 13 bases in the middle. The CDR3 is 13 amino acids. Germline V gene data show CDR1 as MNHEY and CDR2 as SVGAGI. CDR3 protein: CASTLMDGSPLHF. The CDR3 nucleotides are TGTGCCAGCACCCTGATGGATGGTTCACCCCTCCACTTT.

The chain links TRBV30 to TRBJ1-6; D is uncertain. The CDR3 length is 14 residues. From germline, CDR1 is GTSNPN and CDR2 SVGIG (reference sequence). Trimming pared 0 bases from V and 4 bases from J, leaving 7 bases between. For the CDR3, the DNA is TGTGCCTGGAGTGTAAAGGAGTATAATTCACCCCTCCACTTT. Protein: CAWSVKEYNSPLHF. The variable domain in full, completed from reference TRBV30 and TRBJ1-6, reads SQTIHQWPATLVQPVGSPLSLECTVEGTSNPNLYWYRQAAGRGLQLLFYSVGIGQISSEVPQNLSASRPQDRQFILSSKKLLLSDSGFYLCAWSVKEYNSPLHFGNGTRLTVT.

The chain has TRBV29-1 and TRBJ2-7, with D possibly TRBD2 on 5 matching bases. Germline assignment: CDR1 SQVTM and CDR2 ANQGSEA. CDR3 size: 14 residues. Deletions cut 6 bases from V and 2 bases from J, with 17 bases between. CDR3 bases: TGCAGCGTGAGCCGGATGGACTGGCCCTACGAGCAGTACTTC. This gives the protein CSVSRMDWPYEQYF.

The table lists this clone with a few counts. The CDR3 DNA follows: TGTGCCACCAGGCTACAGGGGGCGGGAGATACGCAGTATTTT. Residues: CATRLQGAGDTQYF. The rearrangement links TRBV15 to TRBJ2-3, with 9 nucleotides matching TRBD1. The CDR3 is 14 amino acids. The ends lost 6 bases at V and 5 bases at J; junction bases unmatched: 6. CDR1 is LNHNV, CDR2 YYDKDF, per germline (reference sequence).

In this sample, this clone turned up many times. This sequence joins TRBV2 and TRBJ2-1, with 8 bases fitting TRBD2. Germline V gives CDR1 SNHLY, CDR2 FYNNEI. CDR3 length: 16 residues. Trimming removed 2 bases from V and 0 bases from J; junction bases left unmatched: 3. CDR3 sequence: CASSEHSGDSYNEQFF. DNA for the CDR3: TGTGCCAGCAGTGAACATAGCGGGGACTCCTACAATGAGCAGTTCTTC.

Only a few counts were recorded for this clone. The chain has TRBV11-2 and TRBJ2-6; D is unresolved. Trimming pared 8 bases from V and 0 bases from J, leaving 14 bases between. Germline assignment: CDR1 SGHAT and CDR2 FQNNGV. This CDR3 has 16 amino acids. The CDR3 sequence is CASAASIRSGANVLTF. The CDR3 DNA is TGTGCCAGCGCAGCCAGCATCCGCTCTGGGGCCAACGTCCTGACTTTC.

In this sample, this clone turned up a few times. The genes are TRBV2 and TRBJ1-1; the D gene is possibly TRBD1 (6 bases). The CDR3 is 15 residues long. The germline V gene encodes CDR1 SNHLY and CDR2 FYNNEI. V was cut by 5 bases and J by 1 base, with 14 bases left in between. CDR3 loop: CASSPRGIGNTEAFF. The CDR3 DNA sequence: TGTGCCAGCAGTCCCAGGGGAATAGGGAACACTGAAGCTTTCTTT.